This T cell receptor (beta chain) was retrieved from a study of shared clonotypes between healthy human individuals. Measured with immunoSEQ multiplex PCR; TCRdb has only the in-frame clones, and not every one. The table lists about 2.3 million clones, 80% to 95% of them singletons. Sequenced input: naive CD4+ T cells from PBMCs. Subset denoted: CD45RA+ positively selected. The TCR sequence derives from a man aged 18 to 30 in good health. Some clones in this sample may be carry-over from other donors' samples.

The CDR3 is CASGRTSGWFNEQFF. Written as DNA, the CDR3 is TGTGCCAGCGGACGGACTAGCGGGTGGTTCAATGAGCAGTTCTTC. The chain has TRBV28 and TRBJ2-1, with 11 bases that match TRBD2. The V gene end was trimmed by 8 bases and the J gene end by 6 bases; junction bases not matched to a gene: 9. There are 15 residues in the CDR3. Germline values: CDR1 MDHEN, CDR2 SYDVKM.